This T cell receptor beta chain was documented in a study of blood T cell repertoires in COVID-19. The ends were cut back, 3 bases at V and 9 bases at J, with 12 bases in the middle. This CDR3 region has 14 residues. Germline lookup yields CDR1 KGHSH and CDR2 LQKENI. TCRdb keeps only in-frame clones here, not all; method: immunoSEQ multiplex PCR. Of roughly 88,000 clones listed, around 75% are singletons. This chain connects TRBV18 to TRBJ1-6, with a possible D match to TRBD1 (5 bases). Sequenced sample: peripheral blood. The clonotype originates from a woman of 80 years or more with active or convalescent COVID-19. CDR3 in DNA: TGTGCCAGCTCACCCGGGACTGGGGGTTCACCCCTCCACTTT. Residues: CASSPGTGGSPLHF.